This T cell receptor (beta chain) was recorded in a study of T cells in women clearing cervical HPV infection (dated by TCRdb to between 2018 and 2020). Study-level background: The cases were 20 to 25 women with histologically confirmed HPV16-related CIN3 or worse, and 2 of those women had invasive cancers. The approximately 23 controls were women who cleared a single incident HPV16 infection within 12 months without developing precancer or cancer. Blood from cases was drawn at the visit where the lesion was first identified, while blood from controls was drawn once the infection was no longer detected. Among cases, blood sampling came a median of roughly 140 days after lesion detection, with an interquartile range of about 80 to 210 days. HLA typing was available for only a few women, so HLA type could not be excluded as a confounder. Nested within Costa Rica's Guanacaste HPV Natural History Study, an exploratory proof-of-principle case-control study compared TCR repertoires across cervical HPV16 outcomes. Cases and controls were matched on year of sample collection and on age within five years. Cases had a median age of 34 years and controls had a median age of around 41, with no significant differences in baseline characteristics. In the parent cohort, some 10,000 women aged 18 or older were enrolled in Guanacaste, Costa Rica, during about 1993 to 1994 and were followed for over six years. As quality controls, five blinded duplicates were added to each group, bringing the total to approximately 60 samples made up of 50 or so participants and 10 replicates.

The germline V gene supplies CDR1 SNHLY and CDR2 FYNNEI. Reading from cysteine to phenylalanine, the CDR3 counts 15 amino acids. The DNA covers only part of the CDR3, 36 bases in frame from base 1. V is pruned by 4 bases and J by 7 bases, leaving 7 bases of the junction without a gene match. On this clone: Its antigen is unknown. Coverage ceases 3 residues before the CDR3 finishes, and the germline J gene fills in the end.

Summary of the overall study and its limitations: Whether associations preceded infection or resulted from infection could not be shown with the cross-sectional design, and effector/memory subsets and HPV-specific T cells were not isolated. Lower TRBV6-7 relative abundance was observed in cases than in controls (approximately 0.1% versus 0.17%; Bonferroni P = 0.0008). Because T-cell numbers per sample were unknown, differences in richness could reflect varying T-cell content rather than repertoire biology. Across sequencing depths, CIN3+ cases showed significantly higher TCR repertoire richness than controls, but evenness did not differ between the groups. Random forest classifiers combining richness and V gene abundances distinguished cases from controls with an estimated AUC of about 0.79.

The immunoSEQ assay used multiplex PCR to amplify TCR beta CDR3 regions from an average of approximately 1,100 ng of genomic DNA per sample. The assay corrected primer bias using a complete synthetic TCR repertoire to establish an amplification baseline. Amplicons were sequenced on the Illumina platform. As for the authors' bioinformatics: Error correction of the sequences involved clustering with frequency ratios plus a modified nearest-neighbor algorithm, after which the sequences were analyzed in the immunoSEQ Analyzer using IMGT gene definitions. At each rarefaction depth, TCR richness and evenness were averaged across 20 rarefaction repeats, and any sample with fewer sequences than the depth was left out. Relative abundances of V, D and J genes were compared between groups using Wilcoxon rank sum tests, with FDR correction applied. An intraclass correlation of about 96% for TCR richness and an average of roughly 76% across approximately 63 gene segments were obtained from the blinded duplicates. The clones in this table, taken by TCRdb from immuneACCESS, are in-frame only. Not every clone is retained; where verified, under half of the shortfall comes from an unresolved V gene, and the cause of the rest is unknown. That table is the source of V, J and clone size, and D and trimming were worked out from the DNA. The sample's own table lists tens of thousands of clones. The top ten constitute about 23% of the sample.

Every participant had a single incident cervical HPV16 infection, and women with prevalent HPV16 infections were excluded. Cervical HPV DNA was detected with MY09/MY11 PCR, and genotyping was done with dot-blot hybridization. Around 14 mL of heparinized blood was centrifuged, after which the buffy coat was aliquoted, frozen at -30 degrees C, and then stored at -80 degrees C. QIAGEN kits were used to extract genomic DNA from the buffy coat specimens. Material: blood buffy coat. This receptor was identified in a woman between 18 and 70 years old with a cervical HPV16 infection that either progressed to CIN3+ or cleared (not recorded which). Recombination connected TRBV2 to TRBJ2-1, and 10 bases in between align with TRBD2. The CDR3 DNA, read in part, is TGTGCCAGCAGTGTCATAGCGGGGGGAGGTAATGAG. It encodes CASSVIAGGGNE. The entire CDR3 protein reads CASSVIAGGGNEQFF.